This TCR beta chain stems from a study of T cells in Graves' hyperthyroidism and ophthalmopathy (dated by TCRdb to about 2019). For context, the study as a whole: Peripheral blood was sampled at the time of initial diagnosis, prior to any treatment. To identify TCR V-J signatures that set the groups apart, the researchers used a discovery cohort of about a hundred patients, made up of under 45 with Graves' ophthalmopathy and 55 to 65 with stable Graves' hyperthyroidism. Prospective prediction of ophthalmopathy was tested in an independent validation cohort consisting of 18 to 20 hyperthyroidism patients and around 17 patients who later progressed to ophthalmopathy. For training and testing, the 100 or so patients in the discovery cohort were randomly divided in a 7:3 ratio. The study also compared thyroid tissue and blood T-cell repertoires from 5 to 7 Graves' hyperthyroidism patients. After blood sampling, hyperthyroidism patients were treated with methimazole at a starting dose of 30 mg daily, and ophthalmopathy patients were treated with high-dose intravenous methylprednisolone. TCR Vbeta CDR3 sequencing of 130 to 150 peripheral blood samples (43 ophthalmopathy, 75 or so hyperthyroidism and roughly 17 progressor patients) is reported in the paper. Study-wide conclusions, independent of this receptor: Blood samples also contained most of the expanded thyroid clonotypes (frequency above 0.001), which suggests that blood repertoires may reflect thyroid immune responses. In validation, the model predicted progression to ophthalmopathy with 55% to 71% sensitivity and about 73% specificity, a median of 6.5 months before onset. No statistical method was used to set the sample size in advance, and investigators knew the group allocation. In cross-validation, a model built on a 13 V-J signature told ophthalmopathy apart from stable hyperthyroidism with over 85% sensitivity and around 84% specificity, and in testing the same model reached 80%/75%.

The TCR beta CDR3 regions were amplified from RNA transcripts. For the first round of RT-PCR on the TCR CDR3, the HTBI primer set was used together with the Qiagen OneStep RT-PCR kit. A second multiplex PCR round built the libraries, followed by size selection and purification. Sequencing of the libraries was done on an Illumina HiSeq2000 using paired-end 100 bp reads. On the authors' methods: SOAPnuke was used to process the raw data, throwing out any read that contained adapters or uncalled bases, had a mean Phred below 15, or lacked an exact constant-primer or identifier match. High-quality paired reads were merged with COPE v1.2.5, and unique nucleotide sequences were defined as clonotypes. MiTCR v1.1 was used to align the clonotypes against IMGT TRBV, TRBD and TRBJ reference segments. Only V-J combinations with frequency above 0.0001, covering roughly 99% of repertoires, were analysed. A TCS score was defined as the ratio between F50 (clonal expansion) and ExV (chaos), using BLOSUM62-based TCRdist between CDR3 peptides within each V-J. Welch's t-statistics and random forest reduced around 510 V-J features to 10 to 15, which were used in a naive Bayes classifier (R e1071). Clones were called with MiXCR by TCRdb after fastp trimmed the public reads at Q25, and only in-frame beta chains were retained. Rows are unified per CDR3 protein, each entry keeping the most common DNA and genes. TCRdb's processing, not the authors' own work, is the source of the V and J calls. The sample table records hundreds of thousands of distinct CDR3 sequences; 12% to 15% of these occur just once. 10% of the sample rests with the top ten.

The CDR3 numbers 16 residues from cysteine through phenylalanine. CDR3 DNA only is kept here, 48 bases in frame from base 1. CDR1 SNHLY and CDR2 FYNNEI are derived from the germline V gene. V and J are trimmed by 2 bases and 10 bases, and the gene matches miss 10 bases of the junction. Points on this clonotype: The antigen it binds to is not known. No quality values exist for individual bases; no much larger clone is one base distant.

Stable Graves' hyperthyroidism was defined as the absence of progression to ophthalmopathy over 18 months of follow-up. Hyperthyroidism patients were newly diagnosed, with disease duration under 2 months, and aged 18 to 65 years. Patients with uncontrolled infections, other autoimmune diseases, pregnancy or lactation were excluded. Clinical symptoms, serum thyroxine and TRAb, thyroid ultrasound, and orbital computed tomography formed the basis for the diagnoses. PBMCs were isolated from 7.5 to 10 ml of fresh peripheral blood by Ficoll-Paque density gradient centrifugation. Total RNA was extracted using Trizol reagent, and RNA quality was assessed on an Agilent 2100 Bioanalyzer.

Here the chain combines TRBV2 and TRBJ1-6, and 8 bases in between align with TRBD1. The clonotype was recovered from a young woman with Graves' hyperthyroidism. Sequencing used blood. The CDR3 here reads CASSERQGAFGSPLHF. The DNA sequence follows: TGTGCCAGCAGTGAAAGGCAGGGGGCATTCGGGTCACCCCTCCACTTT.